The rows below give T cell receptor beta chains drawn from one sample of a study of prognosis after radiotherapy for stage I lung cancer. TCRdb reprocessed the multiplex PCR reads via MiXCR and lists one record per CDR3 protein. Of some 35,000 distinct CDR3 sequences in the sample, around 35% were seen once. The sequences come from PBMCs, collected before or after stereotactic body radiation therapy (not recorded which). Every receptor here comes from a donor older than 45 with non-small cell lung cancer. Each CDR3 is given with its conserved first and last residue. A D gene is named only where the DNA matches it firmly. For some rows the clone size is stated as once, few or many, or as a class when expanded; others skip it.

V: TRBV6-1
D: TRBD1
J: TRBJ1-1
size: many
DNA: TGTGCCAGCAGCTTTACTACCGGGACAGCGAACACTGAAGCTTTCTTT
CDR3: CASSFTTGTANTEAFF

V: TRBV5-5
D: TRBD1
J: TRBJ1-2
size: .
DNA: TGTGCCAGCGGCTGGGACAGAGAGGTCTACACCTTC
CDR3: CASGWDREVYTF

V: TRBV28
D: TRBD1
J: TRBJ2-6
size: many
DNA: TGTGCCAGCAATCGGGGACAGGTCTCTGGGGCCAACGCCCTGACTTTC
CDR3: CASNRGQVSGANALTF

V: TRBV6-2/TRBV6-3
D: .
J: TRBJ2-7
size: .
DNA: TGTGCCAGCAGTTACCGTAGGTGGCAGGAGCAGTACTTC
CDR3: CASSYRRWQEQYF

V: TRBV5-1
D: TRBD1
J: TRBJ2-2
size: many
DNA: TGCGCCAGCAGACCCGGGACAGGGCCTCGGGAGCTGTTTTTT
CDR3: CASRPGTGPRELFF

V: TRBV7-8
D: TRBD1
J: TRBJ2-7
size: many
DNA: TGTGCCAGCAGCTTAGCGCCTACCGGGACAGGGCACTACGAGCAGTACTTC
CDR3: CASSLAPTGTGHYEQYF

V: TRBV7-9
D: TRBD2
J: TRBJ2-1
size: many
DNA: TGTGCCAGCAGCTTCTCTAGCGGAGACCTCTACAATGAGCAGTTCTTC
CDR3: CASSFSSGDLYNEQFF

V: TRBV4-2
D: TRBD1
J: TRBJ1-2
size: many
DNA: TGTGCCAGCAGCCAACCTCTCGACAGGGGGTATGGCTACACCTTC
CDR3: CASSQPLDRGYGYTF

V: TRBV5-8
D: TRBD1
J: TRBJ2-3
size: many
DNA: TGTGCCAGCAGCAACAGGGGTATGATTAGCACAGATACGCAGTATTTT
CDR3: CASSNRGMISTDTQYF

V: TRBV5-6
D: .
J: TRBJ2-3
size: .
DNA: TGTGCCAGCAGCCCAAGGTCGGCAGATACGCAGTATTTT
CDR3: CASSPRSADTQYF

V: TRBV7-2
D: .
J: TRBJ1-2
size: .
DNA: TGTGCCAGCAGCTTAGGGGGGTCTCCGTATGGCTACACCTTC
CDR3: CASSLGGSPYGYTF

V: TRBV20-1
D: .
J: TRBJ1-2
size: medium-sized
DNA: TGCAGTGCTAGAGTGACCCCAGCTAACTATGGCTACACCTTC
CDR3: CSARVTPANYGYTF

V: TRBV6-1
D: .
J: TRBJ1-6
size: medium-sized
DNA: TGTGCCGGTGCACCGGGTTCAAGATCACCCCTCCACTTT
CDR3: CAGAPGSRSPLHF

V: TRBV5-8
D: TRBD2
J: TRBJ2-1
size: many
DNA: TGTGCCAGCAGCGGGGCGGGAAAAACTAGCGGTTACAATGAGCAGTTCTTC
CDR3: CASSGAGKTSGYNEQFF

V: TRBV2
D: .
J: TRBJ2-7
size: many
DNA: TGTGCCAGCAAACGGCAGGGTCTGGGCGAGCAGTACTTC
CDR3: CASKRQGLGEQYF

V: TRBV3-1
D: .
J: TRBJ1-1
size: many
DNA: TGTGCCAGCAGATATCAGGGTATGAACACTGAAGCTTTCTTT
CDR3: CASRYQGMNTEAFF

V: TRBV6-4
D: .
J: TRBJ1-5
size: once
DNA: TGTGCCAGCAGTTACTCGTTTCTGAGGAGCAATCAGCCCCAGCATTTT
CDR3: CASSYSFLRSNQPQHF

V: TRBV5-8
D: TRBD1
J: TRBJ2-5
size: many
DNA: TGTGCCAGCAGCCGTTGGGACAGGTCGGAGACCCAGTACTTC
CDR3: CASSRWDRSETQYF

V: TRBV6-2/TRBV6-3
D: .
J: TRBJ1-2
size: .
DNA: TGTGCCATCAAGCGACCTTATGGCTACACCTTC
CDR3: CAIKRPYGYTF

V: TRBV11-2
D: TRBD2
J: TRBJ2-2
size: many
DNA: TGTGCCAGCAGGAGCGGGGGGGCCGCCGGGGAGCTGTTTTTT
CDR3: CASRSGGAAGELFF

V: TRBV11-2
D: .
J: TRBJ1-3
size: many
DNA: TGTGCCAGCAGCTTAGAAAGTTCTGGAAACACCATATATTTT
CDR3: CASSLESSGNTIYF

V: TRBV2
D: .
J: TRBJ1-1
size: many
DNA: TGTGCCAGCAGTGGACAGCGTAACACTGAAGCTTTCTTT
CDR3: CASSGQRNTEAFF

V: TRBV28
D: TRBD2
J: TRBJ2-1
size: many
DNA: TGTGCCAGCAGTTCAATAGTAGCGGGGGGGACCTACAATGAGCAGTTCTTC
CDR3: CASSSIVAGGTYNEQFF

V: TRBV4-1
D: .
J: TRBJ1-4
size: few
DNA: TGCGCCAGCAGCCAGGGGAGGGTTGCAACTAATGAAAAACTGTTTTTT
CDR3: CASSQGRVATNEKLFF

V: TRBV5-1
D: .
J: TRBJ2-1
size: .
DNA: TGCGCCAGCAGCGATGCGGATCAAGGTGGTGAGCAGTTCTTC
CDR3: CASSDADQGGEQFF

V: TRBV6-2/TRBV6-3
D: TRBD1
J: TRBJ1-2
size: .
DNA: TGTGCCAGCAGTTCCGGGACAGGGTGGAGTGGCTACACCTTC
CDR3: CASSSGTGWSGYTF

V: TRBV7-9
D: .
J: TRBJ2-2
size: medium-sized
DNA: TGTGCCAGCAGCCGACGCGGGACCAAGAACACCGGGGAGCTGTTTTTT
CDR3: CASSRRGTKNTGELFF

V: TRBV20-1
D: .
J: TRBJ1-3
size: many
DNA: TGCAGTGCTCGGTCCTCGGGGGCGGGTGGAAACACCATATATTTT
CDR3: CSARSSGAGGNTIYF

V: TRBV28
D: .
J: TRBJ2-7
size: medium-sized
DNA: TGTGCCAGCAGACGTTTATCGGGTCACGAGCAGTACTTC
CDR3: CASRRLSGHEQYF

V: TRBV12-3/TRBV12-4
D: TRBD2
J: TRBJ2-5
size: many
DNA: TGTGCCAGCACAAGTCAGGGACTAGCGGGAGGACAAGAGACCCAGTACTTC
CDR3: CASTSQGLAGGQETQYF

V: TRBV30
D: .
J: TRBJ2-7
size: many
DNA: TGTGCCTGGAGTCCAAAACGGGGATTTGGGTACGAGCAGTACTTC
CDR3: CAWSPKRGFGYEQYF

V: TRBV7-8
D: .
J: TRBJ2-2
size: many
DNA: TGTGCCAGCAGCTTAGTACCTCTATTTAACACCGGGGAGCTGTTTTTT
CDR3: CASSLVPLFNTGELFF

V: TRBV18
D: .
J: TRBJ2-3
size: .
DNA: TGTGCCAGCTCACCAGCCTCAGGGCGGACAGATACGCAGTATTTT
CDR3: CASSPASGRTDTQYF

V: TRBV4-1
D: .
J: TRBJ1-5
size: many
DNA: TGCGCCAGCAGCCTCCTGCGGGGGGGCGCGGGCAATCAGCCCCAGCATTTT
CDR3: CASSLLRGGAGNQPQHF

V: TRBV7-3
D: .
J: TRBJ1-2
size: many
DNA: TGTGCCAGCAGGGAATCTAACTATGGCTACACCTTC
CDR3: CASRESNYGYTF

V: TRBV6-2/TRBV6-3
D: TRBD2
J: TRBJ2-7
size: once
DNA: TGTGCCAGCAGTTCCACGGGGGGGGCCCACGAGCAGTACTTC
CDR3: CASSSTGGAHEQYF

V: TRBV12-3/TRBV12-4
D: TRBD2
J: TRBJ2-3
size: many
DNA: TGTGCCAGCCAGCGGGGAGGCACAGATACGCAGTATTTT
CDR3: CASQRGGTDTQYF

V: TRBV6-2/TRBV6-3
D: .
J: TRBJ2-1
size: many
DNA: TGTGCCAGCAGCCCGGGAGAGGCATTCGAACGGTTCTTC
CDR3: CASSPGEAFERFF

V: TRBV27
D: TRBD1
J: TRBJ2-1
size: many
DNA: TGTGCCAGCAGCAGGGGACAGGGTGGTCTAGCTTGGAATGAGCAGTTCTTC
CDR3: CASSRGQGGLAWNEQFF

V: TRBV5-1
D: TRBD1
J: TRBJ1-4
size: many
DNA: TGCGCCAGCAGCCTGGGTGCGGGACAGATAAATGAAAAACTGTTTTTT
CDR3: CASSLGAGQINEKLFF

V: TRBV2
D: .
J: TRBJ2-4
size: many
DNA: TGTGCCAGCGGGAGGGGGGGAAACATTCAGTACTTC
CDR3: CASGRGGNIQYF

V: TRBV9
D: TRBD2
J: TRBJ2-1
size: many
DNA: TGTGCCAGCAGCGTAGTACAGCGGGGGGGCCGCAATGAGCAGTTCTTC
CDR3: CASSVVQRGGRNEQFF

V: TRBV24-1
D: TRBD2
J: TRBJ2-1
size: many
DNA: TGTGCCACCAGTGATTTAACTAGCGGGGGGACCCGGGAGCAGTTCTTC
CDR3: CATSDLTSGGTREQFF

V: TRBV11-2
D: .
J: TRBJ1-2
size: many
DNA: TGTGCCAGCAGCTTTACGACGGGGGGATACTATGGCTACACCTTC
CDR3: CASSFTTGGYYGYTF

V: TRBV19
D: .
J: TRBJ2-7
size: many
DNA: TGTGCCAGTAGTTTGTCAGGGTCCTACGAGCAGTACTTC
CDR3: CASSLSGSYEQYF

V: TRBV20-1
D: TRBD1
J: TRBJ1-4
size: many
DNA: TGCAGTGCTAGAGATACAGGGGTTGTCGATGAAAAACTGTTTTTT
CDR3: CSARDTGVVDEKLFF

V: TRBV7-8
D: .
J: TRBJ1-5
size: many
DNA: TGTGCCAGCAGCGTTGAAGGGAGGGTAAGCAATCAGCCCCAGCATTTT
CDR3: CASSVEGRVSNQPQHF

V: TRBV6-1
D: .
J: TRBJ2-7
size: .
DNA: TGTGCCAGCATGACAAAGGTTACAACCTACGAGCAGTACTTC
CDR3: CASMTKVTTYEQYF

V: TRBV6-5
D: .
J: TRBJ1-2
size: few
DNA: TGTGCCAGCAGTTCCCATGACGTGGTGGCCGCGCAGACCTTC
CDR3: CASSSHDVVAAQTF

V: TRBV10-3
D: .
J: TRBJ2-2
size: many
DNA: TGTGCCATCAACCCCAGACAGGCCGCGAACACCGGGGAGCTGTTTTTT
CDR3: CAINPRQAANTGELFF